One and the same sample provided the 21 T cell receptor beta chains below, sequenced in a study of blood T cell repertoires in COVID-19. Libraries were prepared by immunoSEQ multiplex PCR; TCRdb keeps only in-frame clonotypes and omits some of them. This table holds around 260,000 clones, 80% to 90% found once. Sequenced: peripheral blood. The receptors here all came from a woman aged 40 to 50 who had recovered from COVID-19.

This chain connects TRBV5-1 to TRBJ2-5; TRBD2 aligns across 11 bases. From germline, CDR1 is SGHRS and CDR2 YFSETQ. V was pared by 7 bases and J by 5 bases, with 7 bases of the junction left unmatched. This CDR3 has 14 residues. The CDR3 region has the DNA TGCGCCAGCGGTAGCGGGGGGGCCAGGGAGACCCAGTACTTC. Translating gives CASGSGGARETQYF.

The rearrangement uses TRBV9 and TRBJ1-2; TRBD1 matches at 7 bases. Trimming cost V 5 bases and J 4 bases; bases outside gene matches: 14. Germline CDR1 is SGDLS and CDR2 is YYNGEE. This CDR3 is 16 amino acids long. As DNA, the CDR3 is TGTGCCAGCAGTTATCGGGACAGTGGACCAACCTATGGCTACACCTTC. Its protein is CASSYRDSGPTYGYTF.

This clone was found once. The chain carries TRBV29-1 and TRBJ2-3; maybe TRBD1 (6 bases). V was trimmed by 3 bases and J by 7 bases, leaving 8 bases between them. The CDR3 is 11 residues long. Germline V gene data show CDR1 as SQVTM and CDR2 as ANQGSEA. As DNA, the CDR3 is TGCAGCGTTGAGGGGGCAAATACGCAGTATTTT. Translating gives CSVEGANTQYF.

This clone appeared a few times. CDR3 DNA: TGTGCCAGCACCCTGATCAGCTCTGGAAACACCATATATTTT. This sequence encodes CASTLISSGNTIYF. The gene calls are TRBV11-2 and TRBJ1-3; no firm D call. The CDR3 has 14 amino acids. CDR1 and CDR2 (germline): SGHAT, FQNNGV. Trimming shortened V by 7 bases and J by 0 bases, and 10 bases separated the two germline ends.

The chain recombines TRBV27 with TRBJ1-2; TRBD1 is a possible D gene (6 bases). V shed 3 bases and J shed 2 bases, with 10 bases lying between them. CDR3 length: 14 residues. CDR1 is MNHEY, CDR2 SMNVEV, per germline (reference sequence). The CDR3 DNA sequence: TGTGCCAGCAGTTTTACAGGGTCGAACTATGGCTACACCTTC. Translating gives CASSFTGSNYGYTF.

V gene TRBV3-1 (or the pseudogene TRBV3-2) combines with J gene TRBJ2-7; no definite D call. V shed 3 bases and J shed 5 bases, with 11 bases lying between them. Germline V gene sequence: CDR1 LGHDT, CDR2 YNNKEL (reference sequence). The CDR3 contains 13 residues. The CDR3 nucleotides are TGTGCCAGCAGCCATTGGTCAGGCGACGAGCAGTACTTC. Translation gives CASSHWSGDEQYF.

The chain combines TRBV10-3 with TRBJ1-1; the match to TRBD1 covers 9 bases. This CDR3 comprises 13 residues. The J segment lost 3 bases and the V segment lost 5 bases, leaving 1 base of the junction unmatched. Germline values: CDR1 ENHRY, CDR2 SYGVKD. CDR3 amino acids: CAISRQGDTEAFF. In DNA, the CDR3 is TGTGCCATCAGTCGACAGGGGGACACTGAAGCTTTCTTT.

The chain links TRBV5-1 to TRBJ1-6; D is undetermined. CDR1 is SGHRS, CDR2 YFSETQ, per germline. The CDR3 sequence is 13 residues long. The V gene lost 4 bases and the J gene lost 7 bases, with 9 bases spanning the gap. As DNA, the CDR3 is TGCGCCAGCAGCCGCGATGAGAATTCACCCCTCCACTTT. Translating gives CASSRDENSPLHF.

This chain links TRBV4-3 with TRBJ1-5; no reliable D call. CDR1 is LGHNA, CDR2 YSLEER, per germline. This CDR3 comprises 14 residues. The V and J ends lost 0 bases and 1 base respectively, with 4 bases between them. CDR3 DNA: TGCGCCAGCAGCCAAGATCCGAGCAATCAGCCCCAGCATTTT. Translation: CASSQDPSNQPQHF.

The V gene is TRBV5-5, the J gene TRBJ2-7, with 13 bases identical to TRBD2. This CDR3 contains 14 residues. J gave up 7 bases and V 3 bases, and 4 bases lay outside the gene matches. Per germline, CDR1 SGHKS and CDR2 YYEKEE (reference sequence). The DNA of the CDR3 is TGTGCCAGCAGCTGGACTAGCGGGGGAGGTGAGCAGTACTTC. Protein sequence: CASSWTSGGGEQYF.

The chain uses TRBV10-3 and TRBJ1-2; possibly TRBD1 for D (6 bases). The CDR3 length is 15 residues. Germline values: CDR1 ENHRY, CDR2 SYGVKD. With 2 bases removed from V and 3 bases from J, the gap between germline ends came to 13 bases. DNA of the CDR3: TGTGCCATCAGTGAGACGGTGAGACAGGACTATGGCTACACCTTC. It codes for CAISETVRQDYGYTF.

This chain joins TRBV18 and TRBJ1-1, with D perhaps TRBD1 (5 bases). The CDR3 is made up of 15 amino acids. Germline CDR1 and CDR2: KGHSH and LQKENI. Trimming pared 0 bases from V and 0 bases from J, leaving 8 bases between. The CDR3 region has the DNA TGTGCCAGCTCACCACCGAAGGGGATGAACACTGAAGCTTTCTTT. Protein sequence: CASSPPKGMNTEAFF.

The CDR3 coding sequence is TGCGCCAGCAGCTTTTTACAGGGGGACAACTCCTACGAGCAGTACTTC. Protein product: CASSFLQGDNSYEQYF. The chain uses TRBV5-1 and TRBJ2-7, with 8 bases aligning to TRBD1. The V gene's germline CDR1 is SGHRS and CDR2 YFSETQ. This CDR3 is built from 16 residues. The J segment lost 0 bases and the V segment lost 2 bases, leaving 7 bases of the junction unmatched. The full variable domain, completed using reference TRBV5-1 and TRBJ2-7, is KAGVTQTPRYLIKTRGQQVTLSCSPISGHRSVSWYQQTPGQGLQFLFEYFSETQRNKGNFPGRFSGRQFSNSRSEMNVSTLELGDSALYLCASSFLQGDNSYEQYFGPGTRLTVT.

J is TRBJ2-1 and V is TRBV9; D may be TRBD1 (6 bases). CDR1 SGDLS and CDR2 YYNGEE come from the germline V gene. Trimming stripped 4 bases from V and 9 bases from J, with 23 bases between. The CDR3 is made up of 16 amino acids. Written as DNA, the CDR3 is TGTGCCAGCAGCCCCCGGTGGGGAACAGGGAACGGTGAGCAGTTCTTC. It yields the protein CASSPRWGTGNGEQFF. Together with reference TRBV9 and TRBJ2-1, the CDR3 gives the full variable domain: DSGVTQTPKHLITATGQRVTLRCSPRSGDLSVYWYQQSLDQGLQFLIQYYNGEERAKGNILERFSAQQFPDLHSELNLSSLELGDSALYFCASSPRWGTGNGEQFFGPGTRLTVL.

This clone was recorded a few times. V usage is TRBV5-4 and J usage is TRBJ2-3, with a possible D match to TRBD1 (5 bases). CDR3 length: 14 amino acids. CDR1 and CDR2 (germline): SGHNT, YYREEE (reference sequence). V was cut by 2 bases and J by 2 bases, with 9 bases left in between. CDR3 nucleotides: TGTGCCAGCAGCTTAAGGGGATACACAGATACGCAGTATTTT. Its protein product is CASSLRGYTDTQYF.

This clone occurred once. J is TRBJ1-1 and V is TRBV5-1; 10 nucleotides align to TRBD1. The CDR3 extends over 15 amino acids. The V gene end was trimmed by 4 bases and the J gene end by 1 base; junction bases not matched to a gene: 4. Germline values: CDR1 SGHRS, CDR2 YFSETQ. The CDR3 DNA follows: TGCGCCAGCAGCCGGACAGGGGGTTCGAACACTGAAGCTTTCTTT. Amino acid sequence: CASSRTGGSNTEAFF.

The chain links TRBV7-9 to TRBJ1-2; TRBD1 matches at 8 bases. Germline assignment: CDR1 SEHNR and CDR2 FQNEAQ (reference sequence). The V segment lost 3 bases and the J segment 13 bases; nucleotides outside the gene matches: 10. CDR3 length equals 13 residues. The CDR3 loop reads CASSLGQAAPGTF. The CDR3 DNA reads as TGTGCCAGCAGCTTGGGACAGGCGGCTCCCGGCACCTTC.

The chain joins TRBV9 to TRBJ2-5, with 8 bases matching TRBD2. The V gene end was trimmed by 3 bases and the J gene end by 1 base; junction bases not matched to a gene: 2. CDR1 and CDR2 (germline): SGDLS, YYNGEE. CDR3 size: 14 residues. The CDR3 region has the DNA TGTGCCAGCAGCGGTAGCGGGGTCCAAGAGACCCAGTACTTC. It specifies CASSGSGVQETQYF.

The chain joins TRBV2 to TRBJ2-7, with D perhaps matching TRBD2 (5 bases). V gave up 0 bases and J gave up 3 bases, with 12 bases separating them. Germline V gene sequence: CDR1 SNHLY, CDR2 FYNNEI. The CDR3 is made up of 15 amino acids. CDR3 amino acids: CASSEALFGIYEQYF. The CDR3, as DNA: TGTGCCAGCAGTGAAGCGCTTTTCGGGATCTACGAGCAGTACTTC. The entire variable domain, with the rest obtained from reference TRBV2 and TRBJ2-7, is as follows: EPEVTQTPSHQVTQMGQEVILRCVPISNHLYFYWYRQILGQKVEFLVSFYNNEISEKSEIFDDQFSVERPDGSNFTLKIRSTKLEDSAMYFCASSEALFGIYEQYFGPGTRLTVT.

The chain links TRBV5-1 to TRBJ2-7; D call uncertain. Germline V gene data show CDR1 as SGHRS and CDR2 as YFSETQ. This CDR3 contains 13 residues. V dropped 4 bases and J dropped 7 bases, with 15 bases sitting between them. The CDR3 sequence is CASSPESFGEQYF. The CDR3 bases are TGCGCCAGCAGCCCTGAATCGTTCGGGGAGCAGTACTTC.

The chain links TRBV6-5 to TRBJ2-7, with a tentative D call TRBD2 (5 bases). Between the trimmed V and J ends, which lost 2 bases and 5 bases, there was a span of 7 bases. The germline CDR1 and CDR2 sequences are MNHEY and SVGAGI. There are 12 residues in the CDR3. The CDR3 DNA reads as TGTGCCAGCAGTTACAGGGAGAACGAGCAGTACTTC. As protein: CASSYRENEQYF.